This entry lists 7 T cell receptor beta chains sequenced from one sample in a study of blood T cell repertoires in COVID-19. Data came from immunoSEQ multiplex PCR; TCRdb stores just in-frame clones and leaves some out. Of about 380,000 clones listed, approximately 77% are singletons. Sample: peripheral blood. Receptor source: a human donor with acute or convalescent COVID-19. The donor label of this sample is uncertain.

In its sample, this clone was seen once. This chain connects TRBV5-4 to TRBJ2-7; TRBD2 matches 13 bases. Germline CDR1 is SGHNT and CDR2 is YYREEE (reference sequence). The length of the CDR3 is 15 residues. J lost 5 bases, V lost 5 bases, and 7 bases had no gene match. CDR3 DNA: TGTGCCAGCAGAACCGGGACTAGCGGGGATAACGAGCAGTACTTC. Translated: CASRTGTSGDNEQYF.

This chain uses TRBV5-1 with TRBJ1-2; D gene unclear. Germline V CDR1 and CDR2: SGHRS, YFSETQ. The V gene lost 4 bases and the J gene lost 8 bases, with 12 bases spanning the gap. There are 12 residues in the CDR3. In DNA, the CDR3 is TGCGCCAGCAGCGGCCCGAATATGGGCTACACCTTC. Its translation is CASSGPNMGYTF.

This clone was observed a single time. This chain connects TRBV6-5 to TRBJ1-1; D gene ambiguous. The V end was cut by 4 bases, the J end by 1 base, with 10 bases between. There are 14 residues in the CDR3. Germline-derived CDR1 and CDR2 are MNHEY and SVGAGI. This chain's CDR3 is CASSSIARNTEAFF. The CDR3 nucleotides read TGTGCCAGCAGTTCTATTGCACGGAACACTGAAGCTTTCTTT.

The gene calls are TRBV19 and TRBJ1-2; no reliable D call. The CDR3 is 15 residues long. V was trimmed by 4 bases and J by 1 base, leaving 13 bases between them. CDR1 and CDR2 from the germline V gene are LNHDA and SQIVND (reference sequence). CDR3 sequence (DNA): TGTGCCAGTAGTAGGACTGACCGCGGTAACTATGGCTACACCTTC. It is translated as CASSRTDRGNYGYTF.

The table lists this clone with a count of one. The genes are TRBV6-5 and TRBJ1-1, with 8 bases identical to TRBD1. The V and J ends lost 4 bases and 0 bases, in that order; junction bases with no gene match: 7. Germline-derived CDR1 and CDR2 are MNHEY and SVGAGI. CDR3 length: 16 amino acids. The DNA for the CDR3 is TGTGCCAGCAGTTCCAGACAGGGGTTCATGAACACTGAAGCTTTCTTT. Amino acids: CASSSRQGFMNTEAFF.

The chain joins TRBV5-6 to TRBJ1-2, with TRBD1 identical over 7 bases. Germline CDR1 is SGHDT and CDR2 is YYEEEE. V trimming: 5 bases; J trimming: 4 bases; junction bases outside the gene matches: 5. The CDR3 runs 13 residues. CDR3: CASSTGVSYGYTF. The CDR3 coding sequence is TGTGCCAGCAGTACAGGGGTGAGCTATGGCTACACCTTC.

This chain uses TRBV3-1 (or the pseudogene TRBV3-2) with TRBJ2-1; TRBD2 matches 10 bases. The J segment lost 8 bases and the V segment lost 1 base, leaving 5 bases of the junction unmatched. The germline V gene has CDR1 LGHDT and CDR2 YNNKEL (reference sequence). The CDR3 sequence is 15 residues long. CDR3 DNA: TGTGCCAGCAGCCAAGGGCTAGCGGGAGTTTATGAGCAGTTCTTC. Its protein product is CASSQGLAGVYEQFF.